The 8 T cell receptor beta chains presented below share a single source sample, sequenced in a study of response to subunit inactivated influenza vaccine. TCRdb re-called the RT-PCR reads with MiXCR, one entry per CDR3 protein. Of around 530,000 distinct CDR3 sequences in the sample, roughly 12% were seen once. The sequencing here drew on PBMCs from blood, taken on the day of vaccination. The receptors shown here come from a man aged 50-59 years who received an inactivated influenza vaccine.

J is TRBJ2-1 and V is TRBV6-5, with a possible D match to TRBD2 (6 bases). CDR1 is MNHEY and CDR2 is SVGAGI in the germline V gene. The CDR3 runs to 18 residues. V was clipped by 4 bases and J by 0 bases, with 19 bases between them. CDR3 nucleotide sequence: TGTGCCAGCAGTTCCGTGGGTAGCGGAACCTTCTCCTACAATGAGCAGTTCTTC. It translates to CASSSVGSGTFSYNEQFF.

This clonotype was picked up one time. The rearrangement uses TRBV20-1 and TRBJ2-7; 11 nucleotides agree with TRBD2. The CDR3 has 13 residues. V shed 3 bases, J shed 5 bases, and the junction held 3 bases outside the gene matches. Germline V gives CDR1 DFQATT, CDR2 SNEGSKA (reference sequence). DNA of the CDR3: TGCAGTGCTAGTACTAGCGGGAGAGACGAGCAGTACTTC. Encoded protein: CSASTSGRDEQYF.

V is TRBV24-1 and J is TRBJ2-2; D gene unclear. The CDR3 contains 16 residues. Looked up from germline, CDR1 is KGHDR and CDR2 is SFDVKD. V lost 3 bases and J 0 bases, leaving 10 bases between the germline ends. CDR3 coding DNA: TGTGCCACCAGTGATACAAGAGCCCCGAACACCGGGGAGCTGTTTTTT. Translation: CATSDTRAPNTGELFF.

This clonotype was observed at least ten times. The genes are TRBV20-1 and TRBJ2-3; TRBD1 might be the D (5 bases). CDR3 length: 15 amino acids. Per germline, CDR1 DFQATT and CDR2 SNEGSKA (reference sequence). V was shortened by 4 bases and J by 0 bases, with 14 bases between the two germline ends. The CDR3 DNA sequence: TGCAGTGCTAATCAGGGATCCGTTAGCACAGATACGCAGTATTTT. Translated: CSANQGSVSTDTQYF.

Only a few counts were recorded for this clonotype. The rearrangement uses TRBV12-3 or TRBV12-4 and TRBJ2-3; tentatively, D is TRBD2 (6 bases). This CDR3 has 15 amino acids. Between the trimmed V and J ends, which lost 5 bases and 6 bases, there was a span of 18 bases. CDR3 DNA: TGTGCCAGCAGTCTGTTGACGGGAGTAAGGGATACGCAGTATTTT. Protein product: CASSLLTGVRDTQYF.

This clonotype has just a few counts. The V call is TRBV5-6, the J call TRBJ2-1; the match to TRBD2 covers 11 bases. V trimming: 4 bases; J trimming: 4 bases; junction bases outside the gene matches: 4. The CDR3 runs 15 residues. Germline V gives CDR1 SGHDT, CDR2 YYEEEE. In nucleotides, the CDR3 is TGTGCCAGCAGCGGGGGACTAGCGGAGTACAATGAGCAGTTCTTC. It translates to CASSGGLAEYNEQFF.

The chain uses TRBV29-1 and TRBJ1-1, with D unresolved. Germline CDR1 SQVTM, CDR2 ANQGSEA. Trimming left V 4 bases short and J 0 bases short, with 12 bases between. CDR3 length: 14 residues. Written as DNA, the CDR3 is TGCAGCGTTGCAAGGGAAAACATGAACACTGAAGCTTTCTTT. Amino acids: CSVARENMNTEAFF. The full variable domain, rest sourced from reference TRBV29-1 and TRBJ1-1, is SAVISQKPSRDICQRGTSLTIQCQVDSQVTMMFWYRQQPGQSLTLIATANQGSEATYESGFVIDKFPISRPNLTFSTLTVSNMSPEDSSIYLCSVARENMNTEAFFGQGTRLTVV.

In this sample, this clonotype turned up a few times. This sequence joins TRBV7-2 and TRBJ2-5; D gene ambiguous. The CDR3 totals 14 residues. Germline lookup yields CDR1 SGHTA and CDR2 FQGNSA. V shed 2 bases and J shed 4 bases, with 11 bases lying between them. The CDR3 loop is CASSLSLTGETQYF. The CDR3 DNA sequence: TGTGCCAGCAGCTTATCTCTAACGGGAGAGACCCAGTACTTC.